This entry is about one T cell receptor beta chain. The data originate from a study of blood T cell repertoires in COVID-19. Germline lookup yields CDR1 SGHDT and CDR2 YYEEEE. V dropped 1 base and J dropped 0; count of bases not matched to a gene: 4. There are 16 residues in the CDR3. How the authors handled the data: By means of reference gene primer amplification, nucleated cell counts were estimated. Clones were read by immunoSEQ multiplex PCR, and TCRdb kept only the in-frame ones, dropping some. That table supplies the V and J calls and clone size; D and trimming were determined from the DNA. The table shows over 20,000 clones, with 83% occurring only once.

The chain recombines TRBV5-6 with TRBJ2-7, with 10 bases identical to TRBD1. The TCR originated in a human donor in a cohort sampled during active COVID-19. Sequenced material: peripheral blood. The CDR3 spells CASSLPGQGISYEQYF. CDR3 in DNA: TGTGCCAGCAGCTTGCCGGGACAGGGGATCTCCTACGAGCAGTACTTC. Combining the CDR3 with reference TRBV5-6 and TRBJ2-7 gives the whole variable domain DAGVTQSPTHLIKTRGQQVTLRCSPKSGHDTVSWYQQALGQGPQFIFQYYEEEERQRGNFPDRFSGHQFPNYSSELNVNALLLGDSALYLCASSLPGQGISYEQYFGPGTRLTVT.